Presented here are 7 T cell receptor beta chains from one specimen sequenced in a study of blood T cells in healthy people across ages. Next came a second PCR, run for about 6 to 12 cycles, which used a sample-barcoded 5' primer along with a J-beta primer mix. TCRdb analysed the 5' RACE reads with MiXCR anew, one entry per CDR3 protein. The sample shows roughly 930,000 distinct CDR3 sequences, roughly 52% of them seen only once. Input material: blood. The receptors here all came from a man aged 30-40 years in good health.

V gene TRBV4-3 combines with J gene TRBJ1-2, with D possibly matching TRBD1 (5 bases). CDR3 size: 13 residues. The V end lost 5 bases, the J end lost 3 bases, and 10 bases lay between the germline ends. CDR1 is LGHNA and CDR2 is YSLEER in the germline V gene. The CDR3, as DNA: TGCGCCAGCAGCGCGGGCAGGGACTATGGCTACACCTTC. It yields the protein CASSAGRDYGYTF.

This clonotype was counted many times. The chain is built from TRBV4-3 and TRBJ1-5, with D perhaps TRBD1 (5 bases). V lost 0 bases to trimming and J lost 5 bases, with 11 bases between them. This CDR3 comprises 15 residues. Germline loops: CDR1 LGHNA, CDR2 YSLEER. The CDR3 DNA follows: TGCGCCAGCAGCCAAGACCGGATGGGGGATCAGCCCCAGCATTTT. It encodes CASSQDRMGDQPQHF.

A word on this clonotype: The junction departs from the called germline gene at one end, perhaps through a read error. V gene TRBV3-1 combines with J gene TRBJ2-3; D is ambiguous. The germline gives CDR1 LGHDT, CDR2 YNNKEL (reference sequence). This CDR3 has 16 amino acids. The CDR3 DNA is TGTACCAGCAGCCAAGAGGTCGGGCTGTTCGCAGATACGCAGTATTTT. Encoded protein: CTSSQEVGLFADTQYF.

This chain links TRBV12-3 or TRBV12-4 with TRBJ2-3; 11 positions agree with TRBD2. CDR3 length: 16 residues. The junction had 12 bases not matched to a gene; V was cut back by 7 bases and J by 6 bases. The CDR3 reads CASIIGLAGAPDTQYF. CDR3 coding DNA: TGTGCCAGCATCATAGGACTAGCGGGCGCCCCGGATACGCAGTATTTT.

The V call is TRBV25-1, the J call TRBJ2-5; D is possibly TRBD2 (6 bases). Trimming pared 0 bases from V and 11 bases from J, leaving 19 bases between. There are 15 residues in the CDR3. Germline-derived CDR1 and CDR2 are MGHDK and SYGVNS. Written as DNA, the CDR3 is TGTGCCAGCAGTGAATACGGACGGGGGATAGACGTTCAGTACTTC. This translates into CASSEYGRGIDVQYF.

V gene TRBV6-5 combines with J gene TRBJ1-4, with D possibly matching TRBD1 (5 bases). V gave up 0 bases and J gave up 8 bases, with 13 bases separating them. This CDR3 has 15 residues. Germline CDR1 reads MNHEY; CDR2 reads SVGAGI. CDR3 loop: CASSYSGTFEEKLFF. The CDR3 bases are TGTGCCAGCAGTTACTCAGGGACCTTTGAGGAAAAACTGTTTTTT.

The V and J genes are TRBV28 and TRBJ2-5; 10 nucleotides line up with TRBD1. The CDR3 has 16 residues. V was clipped by 4 bases and J by 2 bases; unmatched bases: 7. Germline CDR1 and CDR2: MDHEN and SYDVKM. The CDR3 coding sequence is TGTGCCAGCAGTTCAAGGGACAGGGGAGGGCAAGAGACCCAGTACTTC. Translation gives CASSSRDRGGQETQYF.